Described below is a single T cell receptor (beta chain) sequence and its context. The likely explanation is a read error, given a far larger clone one base away. The same CDR3 is also encoded by other DNA sequences in this sample. This sample is drawn from a study of shared clonotypes between healthy human individuals. V was clipped by 3 bases and J by 0 bases, with 9 bases between them. Germline V gives CDR1 SGHTA, CDR2 FQGNSA. CDR3 size: 15 residues. Tens of thousands of T cell genomes, or around 330 ng DNA, went into replicate PCRs of unsorted PBMC. Sequencing used immunoSEQ multiplex PCR; TCRdb keeps in-frame clones, though not all of them. This table has fewer than 550,000 clones, 60% to 80% appearing once. Donors, healthy HIV-negative adults, lacked recent acute infections or vaccinations.

This sequence originates from a woman aged 40 to 50 in good health. Some clones in this sample may be carry-over from other donors' samples. This chain connects TRBV7-2 to TRBJ2-1; D might be TRBD2 (5 bases). The sample was PBMCs. CDR3 residues: CASSFSASSYNEQFF. In DNA, the CDR3 is TGTGCCAGCAGCTTTAGCGCGAGCTCCTACAATGAGCAGTTCTTC.